This TCR beta chain was recorded in a study of blood T cell repertoires in COVID-19. About the research overall: From the United States, Italy and Spain came samples of acute and convalescent COVID-19. Nucleic acid was either cDNA or gDNA, and it came from T cells, B-cell-depleted T cells, or PBMCs.

Authors' data handling: Researchers report that nucleated cell counts were estimated from reference gene primer amplification. TCRdb's copy holds only in-frame clones and misses some; the assay was immunoSEQ multiplex PCR. For V, J and clone size, that table is used; D and trimming come from the DNA. In the table there are fewer than 200,000 clones, 87% of which are singletons. Trimming cost V 0 bases and J 7 bases; bases outside gene matches: 6. The germline V gene encodes CDR1 GTSNPN and CDR2 SVGIG (reference sequence). This CDR3 contains 15 residues. The receptor comes from a man aged 60 to 75 with active or convalescent COVID-19. Input material: peripheral blood. The chain joins TRBV30 to TRBJ2-1; 10 bases map to TRBD1. CDR3 in amino acids: CAWSVPGQGINEQFF. The CDR3 coding sequence is TGTGCCTGGAGTGTACCGGGACAGGGGATAAATGAGCAGTTCTTC. Using reference TRBV30 and TRBJ2-1 for the parts outside the CDR3, the full variable domain is SQTIHQWPATLVQPVGSPLSLECTVEGTSNPNLYWYRQAAGRGLQLLFYSVGIGQISSEVPQNLSASRPQDRQFILSSKKLLLSDSGFYLCAWSVPGQGINEQFFGPGTRLTVL.